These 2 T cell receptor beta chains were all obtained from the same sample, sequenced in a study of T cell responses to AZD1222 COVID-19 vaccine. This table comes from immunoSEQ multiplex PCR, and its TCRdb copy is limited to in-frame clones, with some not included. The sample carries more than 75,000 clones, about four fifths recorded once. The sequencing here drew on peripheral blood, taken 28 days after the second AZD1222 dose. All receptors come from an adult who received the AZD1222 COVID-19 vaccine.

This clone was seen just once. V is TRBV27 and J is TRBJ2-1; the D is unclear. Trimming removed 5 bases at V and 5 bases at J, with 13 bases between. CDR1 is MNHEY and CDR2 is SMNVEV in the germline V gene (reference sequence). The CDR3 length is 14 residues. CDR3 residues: CASSRMYRDNEQFF. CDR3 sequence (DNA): TGTGCCAGCAGTAGGATGTACCGAGACAATGAGCAGTTCTTC.

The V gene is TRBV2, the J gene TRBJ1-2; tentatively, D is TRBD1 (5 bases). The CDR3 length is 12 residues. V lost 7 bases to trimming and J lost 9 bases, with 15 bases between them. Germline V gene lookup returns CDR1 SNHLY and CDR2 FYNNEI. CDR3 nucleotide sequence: TGTGCCAGCACTCTTGGACAAGCTAGCTACACCTTC. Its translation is CASTLGQASYTF.